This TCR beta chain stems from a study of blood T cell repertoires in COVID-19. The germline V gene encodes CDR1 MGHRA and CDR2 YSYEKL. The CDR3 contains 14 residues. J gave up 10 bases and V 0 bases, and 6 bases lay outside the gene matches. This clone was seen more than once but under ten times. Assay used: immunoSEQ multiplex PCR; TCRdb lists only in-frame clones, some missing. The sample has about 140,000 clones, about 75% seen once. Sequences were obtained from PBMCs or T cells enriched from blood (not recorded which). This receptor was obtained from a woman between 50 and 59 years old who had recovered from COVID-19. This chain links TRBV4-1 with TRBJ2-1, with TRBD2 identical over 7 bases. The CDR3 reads CASSQDLGLREQFF. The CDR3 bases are TGCGCCAGCAGCCAAGACCTGGGACTACGAGAGCAGTTCTTC.